This TCR beta chain was recovered during a study of blood T cells in healthy people across ages. Points from the study as a whole: Compared with aged donors, long-lived donors showed fewer expanded clones, suggesting selection.

The CDR3 length is 15 residues. Per germline, CDR1 MDHEN and CDR2 SYDVKM. Primed by a sample-barcoded 5' primer and a J-beta primer mix, a second PCR proceeded for 7 to 11 cycles. TCRdb reprocessed the 5' RACE reads via MiXCR and lists one record per CDR3 protein. The sample contains 550,000 to 800,000 distinct CDR3 sequences, around 21% of which appear only once. Of note for this clonotype: What it binds is not known.

Sequencing was performed on blood. The receptor's source is a man in his 70s in good health. The chain uses TRBV28 and TRBJ2-1; 9 bases match TRBD1. TRBJ2-7 matches the DNA end more closely, so the J call is doubtful. CDR3: CASIAPGQGSYEQYF. CDR3 DNA: TGTGCCAGCATCGCCCCGGGACAGGGCTCCTACGAGCAGTACTTC.